This T cell receptor (beta chain) was recovered during a study of post-analysis software for immune sequencing data. The overall study: In terms of disease course, relapsing-remitting, secondary progressive and progressive-relapsing multiple sclerosis were included.

For this clonotype: Its antigen remains unidentified.

Trimming took off 0 bases at V and 6 bases at J, with 9 bases between the two ends. This CDR3 is built from 14 residues. Germline-derived CDR1 and CDR2 are LGHDT and YNNKEL (reference sequence). Unique molecular identifiers were built into the TCR beta cDNA libraries. A population of 1 to 10 million T cells gave rise to approximately 500,000 cDNA molecules. TCRdb fed the PCR reads into MiXCR, producing one record per CDR3 protein. The sample holds 650,000 to 850,000 distinct CDR3 sequences, under 60% seen once. Study-level findings and limits: When patients were compared with controls, four or five TRBV segments were more frequent, TRBV5-6, TRBV5-1 and TRBV20-1 among them. Controls showed significantly higher normalized Chao1 diversity than did multiple sclerosis patients. With F measure, samples from one preparation batch clustered together strongly.

This clonotype was sampled from a girl aged 10 to 17 with multiple sclerosis. The sample was blood. This rearrangement joins TRBV3-1 to TRBJ2-1, with D unclear. The CDR3 region is CASSQDIPGNEQFF. CDR3 nucleotide sequence: TGTGCCAGCAGCCAAGATATTCCCGGCAATGAGCAGTTCTTC.